The sequence of this T cell receptor beta chain was determined in a study of early T cells in non-severe SARS-CoV-2 infection. Findings and caveats of the study: VDJdb matching favored anti-spike CD8 responses, missing private and CD4 specificities.

Unique molecular identifiers were added to individual cDNA molecules. TCRdb re-derived calls from the 5' RACE reads in MiXCR, one entry per CDR3 protein. This table has 81,000 or so distinct CDR3 sequences, about an eighth appearing once. CDR3 length: 16 residues. The germline V and J ends were trimmed by 6 bases and 4 bases, with 19 bases remaining between them. This clonotype showed up many times. Its antigen is currently unknown. Sequencing was performed on whole blood. The chain uses TRBV12-3 or TRBV12-4 and TRBJ1-3, with D possibly being TRBD1 (6 bases). This receptor was obtained from an adult who was a healthcare worker with PCR-confirmed SARS-CoV-2 infection or an uninfected control (not recorded which). The CDR3 region is CASSLPGHLTGNTIYF. The CDR3 nucleotides read TGTGCCAGCAGCCTTCCGGGACACCTTACGGGAAACACCATATATTTT.